What follows are 3 T cell receptor beta chains derived from one specimen sequenced in a study of T cells in localized non-small cell lung cancer. The method was immunoSEQ multiplex PCR; TCRdb's version includes in-frame clones alone and lacks a portion of them. The data show some 20,000 clones, with 75% to 95% seen just once and 6.9% held by the top ten. The material sequenced was peripheral blood, taken before any cancer treatment. Source of these receptors: a woman between 35 and 75 years old with stage I lung adenocarcinoma.

The V gene is TRBV28, the J gene TRBJ1-5, with 7 bases matching TRBD1. The CDR3 has 15 amino acids. Germline-derived CDR1 and CDR2 are MDHEN and SYDVKM. J lost 4 bases, V lost 3 bases, and 6 bases had no gene match. The CDR3 DNA reads TGTGCCAGCAGTTTTACGGGACAGTTGAATCAGCCCCAGCATTTT. This translates into CASSFTGQLNQPQHF.

The chain employs TRBV27 and TRBJ2-5; D is unclear. Germline CDR1 is MNHEY and CDR2 is SMNVEV (reference sequence). With 5 bases removed from V and 0 bases from J, the gap between germline ends came to 4 bases. The CDR3 consists of 12 residues. The CDR3 region has the DNA TGTGCCAGCAGTCCCGACCAAGAGACCCAGTACTTC. Translated, it gives CASSPDQETQYF.

This chain links TRBV10-3 with TRBJ2-5, with a possible D match to TRBD1 (5 bases). The length of the CDR3 is 13 residues. Germline V lookup: CDR1 ENHRY, CDR2 SYGVKD. V was pared by 3 bases and J by 2 bases, with 7 bases between. The CDR3 loop reads CAISDGQQETQYF. The CDR3 nucleotides read TGTGCCATCAGTGACGGACAACAAGAGACCCAGTACTTC.